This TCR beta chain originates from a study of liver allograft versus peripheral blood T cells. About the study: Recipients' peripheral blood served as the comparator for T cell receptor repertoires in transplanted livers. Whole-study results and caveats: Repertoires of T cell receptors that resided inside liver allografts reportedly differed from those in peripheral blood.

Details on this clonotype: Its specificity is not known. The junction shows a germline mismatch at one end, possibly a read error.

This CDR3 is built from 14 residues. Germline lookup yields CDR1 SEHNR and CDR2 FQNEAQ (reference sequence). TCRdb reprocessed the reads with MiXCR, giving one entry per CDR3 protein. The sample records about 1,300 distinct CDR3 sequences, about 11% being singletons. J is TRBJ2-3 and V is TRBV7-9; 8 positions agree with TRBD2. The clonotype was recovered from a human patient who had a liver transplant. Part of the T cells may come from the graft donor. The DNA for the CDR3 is TGTGCCAGCACCTTAGCCGGGGGGGGGGATACGCAGTATTTT. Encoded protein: CASTLAGGGDTQYF.